This T cell receptor (beta chain) emerged from a study of T cells in Graves' hyperthyroidism and ophthalmopathy. General study results and limits: In the analysis, a 13 V-J model separated ophthalmopathy from stable hyperthyroidism. Researchers found most expanded thyroid clonotypes above 0.001 in blood as well.

This clonotype has a handful of counts. Its antigen is as yet unknown. RNA transcripts yielded amplified TCR beta CDR3 regions. The primer set for the first-round RT-PCR of the TCR CDR3 was HTBI. TCRdb fed the multiplex PCR reads into MiXCR, producing one record per CDR3 protein. This sample carries hundreds of thousands of distinct CDR3 sequences, around 21% of them seen once, and the ten largest clones take about 35%. PBMCs came from 9 to 10 ml fresh peripheral blood. Germline assignment: CDR1 MNHEY and CDR2 SVGEGT. CDR3 length: 13 amino acids. Trimming pared 6 bases from V and 6 bases from J, leaving 12 bases between.

This TCR came from a man aged 25 to 40 with Graves' ophthalmopathy. J is TRBJ1-5 and V is TRBV6-2 or TRBV6-3; tentative D call: TRBD1 (5 bases). Sequencing was done on a sample of blood. The DNA for the CDR3 is TGTGCCAGCAGCGATCCAGGGACTCAGCCCCAGCATTTT. Translated: CASSDPGTQPQHF.